This T cell receptor beta chain was sequenced during a study of CXCR3-negative and CXCR3-positive naive CD8 T cells (dated by TCRdb to between 2017 and 2020). For the study in its entirety: In total, roughly 130 million TRB reads were obtained, corresponding to roughly 1.5 +/- 0.3 million reads per library. For the TRBV-TRBJ cluster analysis, the naive subsets came from a handful of donors, while the memory cells came from 3 donors. Data from about 10 donors, pooled across two independent experiments, went into the diversity and physicochemical repertoire analyses.

Each CD8+ T cell subset was flow-sorted in triplicate, and 300,000 cells per subset were placed directly into RLT lysis buffer. Using standard density gradient centrifugation, peripheral blood mononuclear cells were isolated from buffy coats. An RNeasy Mini Kit was used to extract total RNA from the sorted cells. Comment on this clonotype: The antigen this receptor binds is unknown.

The research as a whole found: Because surface CD5, which is linked to self-reactivity in mice, was comparable between the naive subsets, TCR interaction strength was also inferred from TRB CDR3 physicochemical properties. Freshly isolated PBMCs were used for most assays because CXCR3 expression partially decreased after cryopreservation. Naive CXCR3-negative and CXCR3-positive cells from the same donor showed similar TRBV-TRBJ usage, whereas memory cells showed distinct patterns. Repertoire diversity was comparably high in both naive subsets but much lower in memory CD8+ T cells.

TCRdb shows the sequencer as NextSeq 550. The Human TCR Profiling Kit (MiLaboratory) was used to prepare UMI-labeled 5' RACE TRB cDNA libraries. cDNA synthesis used the entire amount of extracted RNA, and PCR amplification then used the entire amount of cDNA produced. Libraries were prepared in parallel with an identical number of PCR cycles. Turning to the authors' computational methods: About 53,000 +/- 9,400 unique UMI-labeled TRB cDNA molecules per library were extracted with MIGEC and MiXCR, with at least two reads per UMI required. Each library averaged about 37,000 +/- 9,700 functional in-frame TRB CDR3 nucleotide clonotypes without stop codons. After each sample was downsampled to 5000 UMI-labeled TRB molecules, VDJtools was used to calculate diversity metrics such as normalized Shannon-Wiener and Chao1. VDJtools computed clonotype-size-weighted physicochemical properties of the central five CDR3 residues: interaction energy, strength, volume and Kidera factor 4. After reprocessing by TCRdb, each CDR3 protein sequence is one entry, and no DNA is given. None of the V and J calls come from the authors' own analysis; TCRdb made them. This sample's records show 45,000 to 65,000 distinct CDR3 sequences. The biggest ten clones account for 20% to 25% of the sample.

From the germline V gene, CDR1 is KGHDR and CDR2 is SFDVKD. The CDR3 spans 16 residues, from the cysteine through the phenylalanine. The protein alone is recorded here. The sequencing sample was made of memory CD8+ T cells from blood. According to the study, the label for this sample's cell subset or site signals: conventional CD8+ memory T cells (TMEM), sorted as controls. Recombination linked TRBV24-1 to TRBJ1-5; checking the TCRdb D call of TRBD1 is not possible without DNA. The origin of this receptor is a human donor in good health. Some clones in this sample may be carry-over from other donors' samples. The CDR3 protein is CATSDPTGPGNQPQHF.